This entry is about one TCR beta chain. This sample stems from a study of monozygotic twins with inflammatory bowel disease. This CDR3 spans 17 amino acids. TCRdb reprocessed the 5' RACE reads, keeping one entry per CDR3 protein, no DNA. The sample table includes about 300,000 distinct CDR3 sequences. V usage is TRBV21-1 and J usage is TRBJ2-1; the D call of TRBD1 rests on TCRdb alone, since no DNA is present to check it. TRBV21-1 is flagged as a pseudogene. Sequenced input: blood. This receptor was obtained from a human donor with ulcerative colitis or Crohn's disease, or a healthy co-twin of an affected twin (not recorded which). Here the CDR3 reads CASSPTSRDRRNNEQFF.